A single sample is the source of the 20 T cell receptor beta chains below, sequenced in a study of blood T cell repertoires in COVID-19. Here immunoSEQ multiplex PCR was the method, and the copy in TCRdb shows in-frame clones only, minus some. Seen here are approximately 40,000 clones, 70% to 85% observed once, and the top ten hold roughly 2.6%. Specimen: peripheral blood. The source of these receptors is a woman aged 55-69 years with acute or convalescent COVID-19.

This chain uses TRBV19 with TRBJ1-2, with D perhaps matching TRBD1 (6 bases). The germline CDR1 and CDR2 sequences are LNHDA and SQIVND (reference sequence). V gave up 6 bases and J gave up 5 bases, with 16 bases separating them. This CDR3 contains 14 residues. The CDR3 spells CASSTAGTPYGYTF. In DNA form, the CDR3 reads TGTGCCAGTAGCACCGCCGGGACACCATATGGCTACACCTTC. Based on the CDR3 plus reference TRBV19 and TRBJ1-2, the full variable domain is DGGITQSPKYLFRKEGQNVTLSCEQNLNHDAMYWYRQDPGQGLRLIYYSQIVNDFQKGDIAEGYSVSREKKESFPLTVTSAQKNPTAFYLCASSTAGTPYGYTFGSGTRLTVV.

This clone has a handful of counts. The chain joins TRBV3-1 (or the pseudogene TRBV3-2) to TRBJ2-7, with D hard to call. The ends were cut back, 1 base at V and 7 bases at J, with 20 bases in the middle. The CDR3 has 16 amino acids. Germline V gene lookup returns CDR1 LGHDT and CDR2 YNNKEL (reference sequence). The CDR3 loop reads CASSQGVVGAQVEQYF. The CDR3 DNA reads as TGTGCCAGCAGCCAAGGAGTGGTTGGTGCCCAGGTAGAGCAGTACTTC.

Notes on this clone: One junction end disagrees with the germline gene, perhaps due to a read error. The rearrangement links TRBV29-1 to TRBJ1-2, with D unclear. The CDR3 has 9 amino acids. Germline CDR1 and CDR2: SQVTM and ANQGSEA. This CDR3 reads CSVEEDGLF. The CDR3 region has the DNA TGCAGCGTTGAAGAGGATGGACTCTTC.

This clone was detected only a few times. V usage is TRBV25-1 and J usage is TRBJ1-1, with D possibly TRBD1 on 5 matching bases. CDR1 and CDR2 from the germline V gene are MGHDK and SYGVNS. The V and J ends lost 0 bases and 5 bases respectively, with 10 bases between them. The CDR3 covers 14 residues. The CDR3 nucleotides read TGTGCCAGCAGTGAATATGTGGGGCTGACTGAAGCTTTCTTT. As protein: CASSEYVGLTEAFF.

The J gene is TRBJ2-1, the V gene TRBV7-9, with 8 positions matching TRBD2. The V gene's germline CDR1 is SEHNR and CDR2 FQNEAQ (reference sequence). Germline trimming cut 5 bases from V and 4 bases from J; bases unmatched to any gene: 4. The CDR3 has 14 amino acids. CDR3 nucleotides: TGTGCCAGCAGCCCCGGGACTAGTTACAATGAGCAGTTCTTC. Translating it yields CASSPGTSYNEQFF.

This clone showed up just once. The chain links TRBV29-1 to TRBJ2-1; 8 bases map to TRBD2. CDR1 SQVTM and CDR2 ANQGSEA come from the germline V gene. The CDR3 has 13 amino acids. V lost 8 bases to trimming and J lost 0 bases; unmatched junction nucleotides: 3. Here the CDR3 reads CSTAGASYNEQFF. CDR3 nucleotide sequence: TGCAGCACAGCGGGAGCCTCCTACAATGAGCAGTTCTTC.

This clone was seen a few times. CDR3 region: CARSLVAFRIISYEQYF. CDR3 bases: TGTGCCAGAAGCTTAGTGGCGTTCAGGATAATCTCCTACGAGCAGTACTTC. V usage is TRBV7-5 and J usage is TRBJ2-7; the listed D gene, TRBD1, was not tested against the DNA. TRBV7-5 constitutes a pseudogene. The CDR3 loop spans 17 amino acids.

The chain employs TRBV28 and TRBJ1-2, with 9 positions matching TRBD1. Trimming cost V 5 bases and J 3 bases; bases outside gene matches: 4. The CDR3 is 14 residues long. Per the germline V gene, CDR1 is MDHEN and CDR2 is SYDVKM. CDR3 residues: CASSRTGDYYGYTF. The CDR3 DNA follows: TGTGCCAGCAGTCGGACAGGGGACTACTATGGCTACACCTTC.

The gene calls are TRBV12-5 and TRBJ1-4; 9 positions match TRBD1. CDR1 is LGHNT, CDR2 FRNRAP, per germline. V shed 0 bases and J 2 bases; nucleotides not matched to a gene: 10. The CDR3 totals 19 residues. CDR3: CASGLVRDRDPVTNEKLFF. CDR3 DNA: TGTGCTAGTGGTTTGGTACGGGACAGGGATCCGGTGACTAATGAAAAACTGTTTTTT. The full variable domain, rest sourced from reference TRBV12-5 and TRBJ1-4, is DARVTQTPRHKVTEMGQEVTMRCQPILGHNTVFWYRQTMMQGLELLAYFRNRAPLDDSGMPKDRFSAEMPDATLATLKIQPSEPRDSAVYFCASGLVRDRDPVTNEKLFFGSGTQLSVL.

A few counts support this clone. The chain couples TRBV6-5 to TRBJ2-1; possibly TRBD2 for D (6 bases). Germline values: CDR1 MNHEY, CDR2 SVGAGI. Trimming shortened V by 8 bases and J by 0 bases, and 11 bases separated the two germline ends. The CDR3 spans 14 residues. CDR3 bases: TGTGCCAGCCGGGAGAGGAGCTCCTACAATGAGCAGTTCTTC. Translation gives CASRERSSYNEQFF.

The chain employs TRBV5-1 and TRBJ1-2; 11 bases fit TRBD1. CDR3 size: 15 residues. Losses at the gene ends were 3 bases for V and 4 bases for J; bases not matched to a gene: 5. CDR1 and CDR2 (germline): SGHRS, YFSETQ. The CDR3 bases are TGCGCCAGCAGCTCCGGGACAGGGGGTGCCTATGGCTACACCTTC. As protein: CASSSGTGGAYGYTF.

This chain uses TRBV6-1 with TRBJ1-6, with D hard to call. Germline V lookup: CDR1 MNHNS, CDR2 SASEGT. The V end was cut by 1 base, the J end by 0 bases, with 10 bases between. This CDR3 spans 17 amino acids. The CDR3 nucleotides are TGTGCCAGCAGTGAAGTAGGAGGGAGCTCCTATAATTCACCCCTCCACTTT. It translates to CASSEVGGSSYNSPLHF.

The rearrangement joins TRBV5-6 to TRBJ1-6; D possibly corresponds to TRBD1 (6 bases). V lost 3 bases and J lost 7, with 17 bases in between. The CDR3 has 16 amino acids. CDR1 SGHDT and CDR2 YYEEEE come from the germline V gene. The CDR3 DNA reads TGTGCCAGCAGCTCGAAAAACTACAGGGAAAATTCACCCCTCCACTTT. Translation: CASSSKNYRENSPLHF.

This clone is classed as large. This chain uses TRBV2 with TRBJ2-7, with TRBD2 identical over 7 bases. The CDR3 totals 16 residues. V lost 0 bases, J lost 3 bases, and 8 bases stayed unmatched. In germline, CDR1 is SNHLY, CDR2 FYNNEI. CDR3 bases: TGTGCCAGCAGTGAAGCCAGGATAGCGGGTGGCTACGAGCAGTACTTC. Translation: CASSEARIAGGYEQYF.

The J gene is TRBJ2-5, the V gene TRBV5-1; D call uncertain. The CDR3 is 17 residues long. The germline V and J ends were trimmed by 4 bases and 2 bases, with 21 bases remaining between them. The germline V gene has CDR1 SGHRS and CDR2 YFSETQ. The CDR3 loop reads CASSRTSGFGLQETQYF. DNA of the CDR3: TGCGCCAGCAGCCGAACCTCCGGGTTTGGTTTGCAAGAGACCCAGTACTTC. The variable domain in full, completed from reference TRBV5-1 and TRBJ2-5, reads KAGVTQTPRYLIKTRGQQVTLSCSPISGHRSVSWYQQTPGQGLQFLFEYFSETQRNKGNFPGRFSGRQFSNSRSEMNVSTLELGDSALYLCASSRTSGFGLQETQYFGPGTRLLVL.

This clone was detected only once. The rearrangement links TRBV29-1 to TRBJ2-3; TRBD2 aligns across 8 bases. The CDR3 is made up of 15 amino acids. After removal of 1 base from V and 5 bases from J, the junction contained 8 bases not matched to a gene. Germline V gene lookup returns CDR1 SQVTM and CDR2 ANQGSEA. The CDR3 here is CSVEGSGLAVDTQYF. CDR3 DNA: TGCAGCGTTGAAGGATCTGGACTAGCTGTAGATACGCAGTATTTT.

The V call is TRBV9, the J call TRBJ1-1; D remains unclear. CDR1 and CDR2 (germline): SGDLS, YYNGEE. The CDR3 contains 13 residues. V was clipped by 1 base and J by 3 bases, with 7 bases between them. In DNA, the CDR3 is TGTGCCAGCAGCGTAAGGGAGGACACTGAAGCTTTCTTT. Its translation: CASSVREDTEAFF.

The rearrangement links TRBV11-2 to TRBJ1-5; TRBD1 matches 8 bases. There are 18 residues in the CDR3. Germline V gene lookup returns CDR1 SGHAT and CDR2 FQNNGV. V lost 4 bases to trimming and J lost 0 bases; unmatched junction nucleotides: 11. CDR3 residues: CASSYRDRRPYSNQPQHF. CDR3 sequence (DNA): TGTGCCAGCAGCTATCGGGACAGGCGCCCTTATAGCAATCAGCCCCAGCATTTT.

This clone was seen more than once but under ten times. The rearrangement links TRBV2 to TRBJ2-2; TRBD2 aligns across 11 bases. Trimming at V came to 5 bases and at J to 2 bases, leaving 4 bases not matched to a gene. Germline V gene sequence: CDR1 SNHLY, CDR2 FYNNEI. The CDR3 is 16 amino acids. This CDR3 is CASSPGLAVNTGELFF. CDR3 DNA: TGTGCCAGCAGTCCGGGACTAGCGGTAAACACCGGGGAGCTGTTTTTT.

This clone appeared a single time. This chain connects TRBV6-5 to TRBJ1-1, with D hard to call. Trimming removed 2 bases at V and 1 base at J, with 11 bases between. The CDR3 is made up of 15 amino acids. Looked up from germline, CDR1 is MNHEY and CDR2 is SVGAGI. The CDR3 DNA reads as TGTGCCAGCAGTTACAAGGGAGGCGGGAACACTGAAGCTTTCTTT. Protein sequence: CASSYKGGGNTEAFF.